This TCR beta chain was found in a study of blood T cells in healthy people across ages. Findings and caveats of the study: Considered underestimates were the diversity estimates obtained from one million T cells. Correlation between TCR beta diversity and naive T cell percentage was strong.

The second PCR ran about 6 to 12 cycles with a sample-barcoded 5' primer and J-beta primers. MiXCR, run by TCRdb on the 5' RACE reads, gives a single entry per CDR3 protein. The profile covers fewer than 2,000,000 distinct CDR3 sequences, with about 31% appearing a single time and 11% taken by the ten largest. As to this clonotype: The antigen remains unidentified.

CDR3 size: 12 residues. Per the germline V gene, CDR1 is SQVTM and CDR2 is ANQGSEA. Trimming removed 0 bases from V and 8 bases from J, with 10 bases in between. Sequenced material: blood. The TCR was taken from a woman in her twenties or thirties in good health. J is TRBJ1-2 and V is TRBV29-1; no clear D gene. CDR3 protein: CSVEDVAYGYTF. CDR3 coding DNA: TGCAGCGTTGAAGATGTAGCTTACGGCTACACCTTC.